The rows below give T cell receptor beta chains drawn from one sample of a study of control samples from healthy donors and cancer patients. Some clones are missing from TCRdb's copy, which holds only in-frame ones; the method was immunoSEQ multiplex PCR. Of more than 85,000 clones listed, around 85% are singletons. Specimen: PBMCs. The receptor source for this set is a man between 65 and 85 years old with lung cancer. The conserved cysteine and the conserved F or W are not part of the CDR3 here. A D gene is named only where the DNA matches it firmly.

d_call v_call cdr3_length cdr3_aa
TRBD2 TRBV2 13 ASSDRLAGYNEQF
TRBD1 TRBV13 13 ASSRRDREAIGQF
- TRBV7-8 15 ASSLAITRVMNTEAF
- TRBV19 9 ASSYGYEQY
TRBD1 TRBV4-1 14 ASSRGQGFGNEKLF
- TRBV5-1 13 ASSLAAGAQETQY
- TRBV30 16 AWSVRHTPRLGNQPQH
TRBD1 TRBV5-6 13 ASSRLGQGSYEQY
- TRBV5-6 10 ASSLSGVEQF
- TRBV7-3 14 ASSLITGARNTEAF
- TRBV19 10 ASSSGPYTQY
- TRBV28 14 ASRSATPRSRNGYT
- TRBV21-1 15 ASSKHTSPRGVAEAF
TRBD2 TRBV14 16 ASSWAGLAATPYNEQF
- TRBV7-9 13 ASSLSPSPNQPQH
- TRBV9 14 ASSPSGQLSGNTIY
- TRBV6-4 12 AIRGVATNEKLF
- TRBV19 13 ASTPVHSNNSPLH
- TRBV12-3/TRBV12-4 10 ASSFRWTEAF